The T cell receptor beta chain described here comes from a study of PD-1 blockade in classical Hodgkin lymphoma. Relapses following autologous stem cell transplantation were seen in all patients, with brentuximab vedotin exposure varying. Produced via immunoSEQ multiplex PCR; TCRdb's table is partial and in-frame only. The sample has approximately 13,000 clones; over 80% are singletons. The V end lost 4 bases, the J end lost 2 bases, and 8 bases lay between the germline ends. Germline assignment: CDR1 KGHSH and CDR2 LQKENI. CDR3 size: 13 residues. The source was peripheral blood mononuclear cells (PBMCs), collected at baseline. This clonotype was sampled from a human donor with classical Hodgkin lymphoma. The rearrangement joins TRBV18 to TRBJ1-1, with D perhaps matching TRBD1 (5 bases). The CDR3 loop is CASSRGVNTEAFF. CDR3 bases: TGTGCCAGCTCACGGGGGGTTAACACTGAAGCTTTCTTT. The full variable domain, rest sourced from reference TRBV18 and TRBJ1-1, is NAGVMQNPRHLVRRRGQEARLRCSPMKGHSHVYWYRQLPEEGLKFMVYLQKENIIDESGMPKERFSAEFPKEGPSILRIQQVVRGDSAAYFCASSRGVNTEAFFGQGTRLTVV.